The 28 T cell receptor beta chains below were found in one sample sequenced in a study of control samples from healthy donors and cancer patients. Clones were sequenced by immunoSEQ multiplex PCR, and TCRdb holds only the in-frame ones, with some missing. In the table there are fewer than 120,000 clones, more than 75% of which are singletons. Sequencing was carried out using PBMCs. These receptors were collected from a woman aged 60-70 years with lung cancer.

The genes are TRBV5-8 and TRBJ2-7; 9 nucleotides match TRBD2. V was clipped by 5 bases and J by 2 bases; unmatched bases: 8. The CDR3 totals 15 residues. Germline V lookup: CDR1 SGHTS, CDR2 YDEGEE. The CDR3 is CASRMKAGGPYEQYF. In DNA, the CDR3 is TGTGCCAGCAGAATGAAGGCGGGAGGGCCCTACGAGCAGTACTTC. Looking up the rest from reference TRBV5-8 and TRBJ2-7 gives the full variable domain: EAGVTQSPTHLIKTRGQQATLRCSPISGHTSVYWYQQALGLGLQFLLWYDEGEERNRGNFPPRFSGRQFPNYSSELNVNALELEDSALYLCASRMKAGGPYEQYFGPGTRLTVT.

The chain is built from TRBV7-3 and TRBJ2-7, with 14 bases aligning to TRBD2. This CDR3 spans 19 amino acids. Unmatched junction bases numbered 12, after V lost 5 bases and J lost 0 bases. Germline V gene sequence: CDR1 SGHTA, CDR2 FQGTGA. The CDR3: CASSKDGTSGSPSSYEQYF. In DNA form, the CDR3 reads TGTGCCAGCAGCAAAGACGGGACTAGCGGGAGTCCTAGCTCCTACGAGCAGTACTTC.

This chain joins TRBV7-2 and TRBJ1-2, with TRBD1 as a possible D gene (5 bases). V was cut by 1 base and J by 8 bases, with 14 bases left in between. Germline-derived CDR1 and CDR2 are SGHTA and FQGNSA. The CDR3 is 14 residues long. The DNA for the CDR3 is TGTGCCAGCAGCTTAGGGTATGGAGGGGAAGGCTACACCTTC. This translates into CASSLGYGGEGYTF.

V is TRBV5-5 and J is TRBJ2-7; no definite D call. V was clipped by 4 bases and J by 1 base, with 12 bases between them. CDR1 is SGHKS, CDR2 YYEKEE, per germline (reference sequence). This CDR3 has 14 residues. CDR3 sequence (DNA): TGTGCCAGCAGCCCCGGCGCTGGGTCCTACGAGCAGTACTTC. Translating gives CASSPGAGSYEQYF.

The chain couples TRBV7-2 to TRBJ2-1; D perhaps matches TRBD2 (5 bases). This CDR3 spans 16 amino acids. V lost 3 bases and J 5 bases, leaving 17 bases between the germline ends. Per germline, CDR1 SGHTA and CDR2 FQGNSA. The chain's CDR3 is CASSFPAGGIDNEQFF. The CDR3 nucleotides are TGTGCCAGCAGCTTCCCGGCGGGCGGAATAGACAATGAGCAGTTCTTC.

The chain carries TRBV5-5 and TRBJ2-5; possibly TRBD2 for D (6 bases). Germline loops: CDR1 SGHKS, CDR2 YYEKEE (reference sequence). Trimming removed 4 bases at V and 3 bases at J, with 13 bases between. The CDR3 runs to 14 residues. CDR3 residues: CASSRGGAEETQYF. The CDR3, as DNA: TGTGCCAGCAGCCGAGGAGGGGCAGAAGAGACCCAGTACTTC.

The chain uses TRBV5-5 and TRBJ2-1; D is uncertain. Between the trimmed V and J ends, which lost 8 bases and 0 bases, there was a span of 15 bases. Germline-derived CDR1 and CDR2 are SGHKS and YYEKEE (reference sequence). CDR3 length equals 15 residues. In DNA form, the CDR3 reads TGTGCCAGTCAACTTGAATTTCGCTCCTACAATGAGCAGTTCTTC. Translating it yields CASQLEFRSYNEQFF.

The chain recombines TRBV11-3 with TRBJ2-3, with TRBD2 matching 7 bases. The germline gives CDR1 SGHNT, CDR2 YENEEA. Losses at the gene ends were 5 bases for V and 1 base for J; bases not matched to a gene: 6. The CDR3 runs 15 residues. CDR3 sequence reads: CASSLNRGGTDTQYF. As DNA, the CDR3 is TGTGCCAGCAGCCTTAACCGGGGGGGCACAGATACGCAGTATTTT.

The V call is TRBV5-1, the J call TRBJ1-4; a possible D gene is TRBD1 (6 bases). With 2 bases removed from V and 8 bases from J, the gap between germline ends came to 19 bases. Germline V lookup: CDR1 SGHRS, CDR2 YFSETQ. This CDR3 region has 16 residues. CDR3 sequence (DNA): TGCGCCAGCAGCTTAGGGGACACACTACTGGGGGAAAAACTGTTTTTT. Translating gives CASSLGDTLLGEKLFF.

This clone showed up just once. This sequence joins TRBV19 and TRBJ1-2; possibly TRBD1 for D (5 bases). The germline CDR1 and CDR2 sequences are LNHDA and SQIVND (reference sequence). The CDR3 runs 14 residues. V was cut by 4 bases and J by 8 bases, with 17 bases left in between. CDR3 amino acids: CASSTPGGAWGYTF. The CDR3 bases are TGTGCCAGTAGTACCCCTGGAGGGGCGTGGGGCTACACCTTC.

The rearrangement uses TRBV11-2 and TRBJ1-1; possibly TRBD1 for D (6 bases). The germline V and J ends were trimmed by 6 bases and 5 bases, with 16 bases remaining between them. Germline lookup yields CDR1 SGHAT and CDR2 FQNNGV. The length of the CDR3 is 14 residues. The CDR3 region is CASRERGGETEAFF. CDR3 bases: TGTGCCAGCAGGGAGAGAGGGGGGGAAACTGAAGCTTTCTTT.

The rearrangement uses TRBV28 and TRBJ1-1, with D maybe TRBD1 (5 bases). V lost 8 bases and J 1 base, leaving 20 bases between the germline ends. This CDR3 comprises 16 residues. Germline CDR1 MDHEN, CDR2 SYDVKM. CDR3 region: CASPPTTRDGNTEAFF. The DNA for the CDR3 is TGTGCCAGCCCACCCACCACCAGGGATGGGAACACTGAAGCTTTCTTT.

The chain uses TRBV6-2 or TRBV6-3 and TRBJ1-2; no clear D. From germline, CDR1 is MNHEY and CDR2 SVGEGT. Deletions cut 0 bases from V and 4 bases from J, with 12 bases between. The CDR3 consists of 15 residues. CDR3 loop: CASSYSRPSIYGYTF. DNA for the CDR3: TGTGCCAGCAGTTACTCGAGGCCGAGTATCTATGGCTACACCTTC.

CDR3 DNA sequence: TGTGCCACCAGTGATTTACCTAGTACAGGTGACTCTGGGGCCAACGTCCTGACTTTC. It codes for CATSDLPSTGDSGANVLTF. This rearrangement joins TRBV24-1 to TRBJ2-6; D might be TRBD1 (5 bases). The CDR3 has 19 amino acids. Per germline, CDR1 KGHDR and CDR2 SFDVKD. V lost 1 base and J lost 0, with 15 bases in between.

The chain links TRBV5-1 to TRBJ1-2, with TRBD1 as a possible D gene (5 bases). The CDR3 loop spans 16 amino acids. V was pared by 4 bases and J by 4 bases, with 20 bases between. Germline V gene data show CDR1 as SGHRS and CDR2 as YFSETQ. The DNA of the CDR3 is TGCGCCAGCAGCCCGGAGGTAGCAGAGAGGGGCTATGGCTACACCTTC. Translation gives CASSPEVAERGYGYTF.

This chain uses TRBV2 with TRBJ2-2; D possibly corresponds to TRBD1 (6 bases). CDR3 length: 15 residues. CDR1 is SNHLY and CDR2 is FYNNEI in the germline V gene. The V end lost 5 bases, the J end lost 0 bases, and 10 bases lay between the germline ends. CDR3 nucleotide sequence: TGTGCCAGCAGTAGGGACATCTCGAACACCGGGGAGCTGTTTTTT. Translated: CASSRDISNTGELFF.

The chain uses TRBV10-3 and TRBJ1-4, with D possibly TRBD1 on 6 matching bases. The CDR3 has 13 amino acids. The V end lost 6 bases, the J end lost 6 bases, and 11 bases lay between the germline ends. Germline lookup yields CDR1 ENHRY and CDR2 SYGVKD. In DNA form, the CDR3 reads TGTGCCATCAGGGGGCCAGGGGATGAAAAACTGTTTTTT. As protein: CAIRGPGDEKLFF.

The CDR3 spells CASTDRGPEKLFF. The CDR3 DNA reads as TGTGCCAGTACCGACAGGGGGCCTGAAAAACTGTTTTTT. The rearrangement joins TRBV19 to TRBJ1-4; 10 nucleotides line up with TRBD1. In germline, CDR1 is LNHDA, CDR2 SQIVND (reference sequence). This CDR3 is built from 13 residues. With 7 bases clipped from V and 7 bases from J, the junction kept 3 bases outside the gene matches. Together with reference TRBV19 and TRBJ1-4, the CDR3 gives the full variable domain: DGGITQSPKYLFRKEGQNVTLSCEQNLNHDAMYWYRQDPGQGLRLIYYSQIVNDFQKGDIAEGYSVSREKKESFPLTVTSAQKNPTAFYLCASTDRGPEKLFFGSGTQLSVL.

V usage is TRBV3-1 (or the pseudogene TRBV3-2) and J usage is TRBJ2-6, with TRBD1 as a possible D gene (5 bases). Trimming stripped 3 bases from V and 1 base from J, with 31 bases between. Looked up from germline, CDR1 is LGHDT and CDR2 is YNNKEL (reference sequence). The CDR3 extends over 23 amino acids. This CDR3 is CASSHPLGKGPVEYWSGANVLTF. As DNA, the CDR3 is TGTGCCAGCAGCCACCCCCTGGGGAAGGGGCCAGTAGAGTATTGGTCTGGGGCCAACGTCCTGACTTTC.

V gene TRBV27 combines with J gene TRBJ1-4; D unclear. The CDR3 is 14 residues long. From germline, CDR1 is MNHEY and CDR2 SMNVEV (reference sequence). Trimming pared 2 bases from V and 7 bases from J, leaving 11 bases between. The CDR3, as DNA: TGTGCCAGCAGTTTAACGACCCGTAGTGAAAAACTGTTTTTT. Its protein is CASSLTTRSEKLFF.

V and J are TRBV7-6 and TRBJ1-6; 9 bases are a match to TRBD1. The CDR3 totals 17 residues. Germline lookup yields CDR1 SGHVS and CDR2 FNYEAQ. V was clipped by 1 base and J by 9 bases; unmatched bases: 10. In DNA, the CDR3 is TGTGCCAGCAGCTTAGGGACAGGGGAGGACCGTACTTCACCCCTCCACTTT. Translated, it gives CASSLGTGEDRTSPLHF.

The chain combines TRBV5-4 with TRBJ2-7, with 8 bases matching TRBD1. This CDR3 is built from 16 residues. J gave up 0 bases and V 4 bases, and 9 bases lay outside the gene matches. CDR1 is SGHNT and CDR2 is YYREEE in the germline V gene (reference sequence). CDR3 nucleotide sequence: TGTGCCAGCAGCGGCAAGACAGGGGACAGCTCCTACGAGCAGTACTTC. This sequence encodes CASSGKTGDSSYEQYF. Drawing the rest from reference TRBV5-4 and TRBJ2-7, the complete variable domain is ETGVTQSPTHLIKTRGQQVTLRCSSQSGHNTVSWYQQALGQGPQFIFQYYREEENGRGNFPPRFSGLQFPNYSSELNVNALELDDSALYLCASSGKTGDSSYEQYFGPGTRLTVT.

This clone was seen only once. This chain links TRBV5-1 with TRBJ2-2; 9 positions agree with TRBD1. Per the germline V gene, CDR1 is SGHRS and CDR2 is YFSETQ. The CDR3 consists of 17 residues. The junction had 3 bases not matched to a gene; V was cut back by 0 bases and J by 0 bases. CDR3 in amino acids: CASSLGWTGANTGELFF. The CDR3 DNA is TGCGCCAGCAGCTTGGGCTGGACAGGGGCGAACACCGGGGAGCTGTTTTTT.

The chain couples TRBV4-1 to TRBJ1-1; D is ambiguous. Trimming shortened V by 4 bases and J by 7 bases, and 19 bases separated the two germline ends. CDR3 size: 15 residues. CDR1 and CDR2 (germline): MGHRA, YSYEKL. In DNA, the CDR3 is TGCGCCAGCAGCCCCTTACTACGAGAAGTCGATGAAGCTTTCTTT. Translating it yields CASSPLLREVDEAFF.

The chain carries TRBV27 and TRBJ1-1, with D perhaps TRBD1 (6 bases). The length of the CDR3 is 14 residues. Trimming removed 3 bases from V and 4 bases from J, with 12 bases in between. Germline assignment: CDR1 MNHEY and CDR2 SMNVEV (reference sequence). The DNA for the CDR3 is TGTGCCAGCAGTTTTGGGGGCTCGAGCACTGAAGCTTTCTTT. Residues: CASSFGGSSTEAFF.

The sample holds one count of this clone. This chain uses TRBV6-2 or TRBV6-3 with TRBJ2-1; no clear D gene. The V and J ends lost 3 bases and 5 bases respectively, with 17 bases between them. The germline CDR1 and CDR2 sequences are MNHEY and SVGEGT. This CDR3 spans 16 amino acids. CDR3 coding DNA: TGTGCCAGCAGTTATGAGCCGGGTCGGGCCGACAATGAGCAGTTCTTC. Its protein is CASSYEPGRADNEQFF.

The chain links TRBV14 to TRBJ2-7; TRBD2 agrees at 10 bases. The CDR3 contains 14 residues. Germline-derived CDR1 and CDR2 are SGHDN and FVKESK. Trimming cost V 9 bases and J 2 bases; bases outside gene matches: 7. CDR3 nucleotides: TGTGCCAGTACTAGCGGGATTAACACCTACGAGCAGTACTTC. It is translated as CASTSGINTYEQYF.

V and J are TRBV7-3 and TRBJ1-3, with a possible D match to TRBD1 (5 bases). Trimming left V 5 bases short and J 3 bases short, with 17 bases between. The CDR3 totals 16 residues. Germline loops: CDR1 SGHTA, CDR2 FQGTGA. In DNA form, the CDR3 reads TGTGCCAGCAGCCCCACGCTAGGGGCTAGTGGAAACACCATATATTTT. Its translation is CASSPTLGASGNTIYF. Variable domain in full (rest from reference TRBV7-3 and TRBJ1-3): GAGVSQTPSNKVTEKGKYVELRCDPISGHTALYWYRQSLGQGPEFLIYFQGTGAADDSGLPNDRFFAVRPEGSVSTLKIQRTERGDSAVYLCASSPTLGASGNTIYFGEGSWLTVV.